This T cell receptor beta chain was captured in a study of identifying expanded T cells in peripheral blood. Study outcomes and limitations: About 1.3 clones differed between technical replicates, versus approximately 17 and 20 over time. Across healthy donors, higher total template counts meant significantly greater approximately 2-week count variance.

Details on this clone: Its cognate antigen is unknown.

Healthy donors had no documented immune events, such as infections, while sampled. This table comes from immunoSEQ multiplex PCR, and its TCRdb copy is limited to in-frame clones, with some not included. The data contain 130,000 or so clones, around four fifths of them singletons. Germline V gene sequence: CDR1 SNHLY, CDR2 FYNNEI. The germline V and J ends were trimmed by 6 bases and 8 bases, with 13 bases remaining between them. CDR3 length: 12 amino acids. This receptor was identified in a person aged 18 to 70 in good health. Input material: blood. J is TRBJ1-2 and V is TRBV2; the D gene is possibly TRBD1 (6 bases). The CDR3 sequence: CASRAGAIGYTF. CDR3 DNA sequence: TGTGCCAGCAGAGCAGGGGCGATCGGCTACACCTTC.